This T cell receptor beta chain originates from a study of OX40 agonist ivuxolimab in advanced cancers. As concerns this clone: As yet, its antigen is unknown.

General study points: Clones of CD4+ and CD8+ blood T cells grew by week 6 at doses of 0.1 to 3.0 mg/kg.

Only in-frame clones appear in the TCRdb table, and some are missing; sequencing was by immunoSEQ multiplex PCR. The sample includes about 53,000 clones, around nine tenths seen only once; the top ten take 1.5%. This CDR3 comprises 15 residues. Per germline, CDR1 SGHVS and CDR2 FQNEAQ. The V end was cut by 0 bases, the J end by 5 bases, with 13 bases between. The sample in question was CD4+ or CD8+ T cells sorted from blood, obtained in a trial of the OX40 agonist ivuxolimab. The V gene is TRBV7-8, the J gene TRBJ2-5; D not resolved. This clonotype was sampled from an adult with an advanced solid tumor such as melanoma, head and neck, liver or kidney cancer. The CDR3 sequence: CASSLAPLESETQYF. The CDR3 DNA reads as TGTGCCAGCAGCTTAGCGCCTCTAGAGTCGGAGACCCAGTACTTC.